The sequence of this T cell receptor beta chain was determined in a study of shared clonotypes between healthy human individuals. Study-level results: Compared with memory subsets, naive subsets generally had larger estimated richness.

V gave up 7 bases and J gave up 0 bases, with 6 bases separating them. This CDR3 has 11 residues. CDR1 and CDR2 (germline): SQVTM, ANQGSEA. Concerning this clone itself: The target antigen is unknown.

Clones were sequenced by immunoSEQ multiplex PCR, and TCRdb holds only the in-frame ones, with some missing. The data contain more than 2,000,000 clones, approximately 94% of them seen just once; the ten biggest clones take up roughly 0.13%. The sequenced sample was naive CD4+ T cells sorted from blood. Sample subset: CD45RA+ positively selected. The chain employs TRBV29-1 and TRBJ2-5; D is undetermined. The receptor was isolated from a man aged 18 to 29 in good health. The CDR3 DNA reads TGCAGCGGCCAAAACCAAGAGACCCAGTACTTC. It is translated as CSGQNQETQYF.